The source of this T cell receptor beta chain is a study of cytomegalovirus exposure and HLA in healthy donors. Study-wide findings and caveats: The study recorded about 150 TCR beta chains that were cytomegalovirus-associated. It was likely that a cluster of highly shared sequence variants was a sequencing artifact. Reported findings show TCR beta sequences accurately forecast HLA-A and HLA-B alleles in most subjects.

Remarks on this clone: What it binds is unknown. At one end, the junction sequence differs from germline, possibly due to a read error. The sample holds other DNA sequences that translate to the same CDR3.

The study ran its PCR with 60 Vbeta and 13 Jbeta primers. Data came from immunoSEQ multiplex PCR; TCRdb stores just in-frame clones and leaves some out. This sample lists about 74,000 clones; its ten largest clones have roughly 7.4%. In nominal health when sampled, donors likely had unrecorded immune exposures nonetheless. The CDR3 length is 14 residues. Germline CDR1 reads GTSNPN; CDR2 reads SVGIG (reference sequence). The material sequenced was PBMCs. The clonotype comes from a female donor in good health and CMV-seropositive. The V call is TRBV30, the J call TRBJ1-1; D possibly corresponds to TRBD1 (6 bases). The CDR3 region is CAWSVGGAQSEAFF. The CDR3, as DNA: TGTGCCTGGAGTGTAGGGGGGGCGCAATCTGAAGCTTTCTTC. Complete variable domain (other parts from reference TRBV30 and TRBJ1-1): SQTIHQWPATLVQPVGSPLSLECTVEGTSNPNLYWYRQAAGRGLQLLFYSVGIGQISSEVPQNLSASRPQDRQFILSSKKLLLSDSGFYLCAWSVGGAQSEAFFGQGTRLTVV.